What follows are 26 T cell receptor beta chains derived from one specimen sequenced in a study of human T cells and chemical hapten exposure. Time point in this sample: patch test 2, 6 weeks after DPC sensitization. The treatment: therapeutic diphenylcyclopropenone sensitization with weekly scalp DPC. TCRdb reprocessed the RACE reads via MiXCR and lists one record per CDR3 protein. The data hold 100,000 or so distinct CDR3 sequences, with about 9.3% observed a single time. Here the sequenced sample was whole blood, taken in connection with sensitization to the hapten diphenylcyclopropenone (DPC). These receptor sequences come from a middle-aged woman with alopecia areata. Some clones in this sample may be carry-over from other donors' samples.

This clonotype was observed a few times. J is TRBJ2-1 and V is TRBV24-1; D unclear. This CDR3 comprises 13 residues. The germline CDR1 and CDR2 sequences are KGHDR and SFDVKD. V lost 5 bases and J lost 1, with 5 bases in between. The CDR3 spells CATSGSSYNEQFF. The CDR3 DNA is TGTGCCACCAGTGGGAGTTCCTACAATGAGCAGTTCTTC.

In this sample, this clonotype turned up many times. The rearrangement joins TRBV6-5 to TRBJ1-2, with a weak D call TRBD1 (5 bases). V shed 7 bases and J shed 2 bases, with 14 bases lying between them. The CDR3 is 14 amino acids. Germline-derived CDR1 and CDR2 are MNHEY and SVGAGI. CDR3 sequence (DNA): TGTGCCAGCACAACGGGGCGACTCAACTATGGCTACACCTTC. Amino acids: CASTTGRLNYGYTF.

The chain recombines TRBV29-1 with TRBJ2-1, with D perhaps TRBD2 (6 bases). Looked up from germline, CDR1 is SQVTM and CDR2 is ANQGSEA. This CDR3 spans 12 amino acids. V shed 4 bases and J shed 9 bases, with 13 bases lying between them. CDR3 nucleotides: TGCAGCGTTGTTACCTCCGGGAGTGAGCAGTTCTTC. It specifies CSVVTSGSEQFF.

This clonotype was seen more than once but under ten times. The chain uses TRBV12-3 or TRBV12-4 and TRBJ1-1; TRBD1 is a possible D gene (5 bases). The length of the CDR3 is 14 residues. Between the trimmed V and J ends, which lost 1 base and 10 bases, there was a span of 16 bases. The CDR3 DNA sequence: TGTGCCAGCAGTTTAGTAACAGGCGGTAGCCGAGCTTTCTTT. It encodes CASSLVTGGSRAFF.

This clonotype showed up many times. The CDR3 loop is CASSPTTGRYGYTF. The CDR3 DNA follows: TGTGCCAGCAGTCCGACGACAGGGAGATATGGCTACACCTTC. The chain uses TRBV28 and TRBJ1-2; 7 bases align to TRBD1. The CDR3 consists of 14 residues. Germline V CDR1 and CDR2: MDHEN, SYDVKM. V shed 5 bases, J shed 5 bases, and the junction held 8 bases outside the gene matches.

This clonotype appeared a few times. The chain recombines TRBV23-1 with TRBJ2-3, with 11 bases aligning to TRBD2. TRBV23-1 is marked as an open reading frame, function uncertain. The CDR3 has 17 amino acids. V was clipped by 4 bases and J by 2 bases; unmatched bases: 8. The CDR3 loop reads CASSLTSGSPPTDTQYF. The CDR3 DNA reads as TGCGCCAGCAGTCTTACTAGCGGGAGCCCCCCCACAGATACGCAGTATTTT.

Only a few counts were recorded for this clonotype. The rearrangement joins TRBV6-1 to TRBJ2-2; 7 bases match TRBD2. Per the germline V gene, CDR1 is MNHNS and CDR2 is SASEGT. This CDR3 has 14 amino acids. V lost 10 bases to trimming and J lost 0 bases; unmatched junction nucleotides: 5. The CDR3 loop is CAMGGGANTGELFF. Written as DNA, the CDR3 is TGTGCCATGGGGGGAGGGGCGAACACCGGGGAGCTGTTTTTT.

In DNA form, the CDR3 reads TGTGCCAGCAGGACGTCTACAGGGGGCACCGGGGAGCTGTTTTTT. Protein: CASRTSTGGTGELFF. The chain couples TRBV6-2 or TRBV6-3 to TRBJ2-2; 8 nucleotides agree with TRBD1. The V segment lost 6 bases and the J segment 4 bases; nucleotides outside the gene matches: 7. The germline gives CDR1 MNHEY, CDR2 SVGEGT. The CDR3 spans 15 residues.

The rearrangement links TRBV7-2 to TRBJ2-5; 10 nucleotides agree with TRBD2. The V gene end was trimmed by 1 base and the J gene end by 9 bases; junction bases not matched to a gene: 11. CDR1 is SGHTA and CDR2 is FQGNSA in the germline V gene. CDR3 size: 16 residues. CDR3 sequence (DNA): TGTGCCAGCAGCTTAGACCCCGTACTAGCGGGACTTCCCCAGTACTTC. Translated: CASSLDPVLAGLPQYF.

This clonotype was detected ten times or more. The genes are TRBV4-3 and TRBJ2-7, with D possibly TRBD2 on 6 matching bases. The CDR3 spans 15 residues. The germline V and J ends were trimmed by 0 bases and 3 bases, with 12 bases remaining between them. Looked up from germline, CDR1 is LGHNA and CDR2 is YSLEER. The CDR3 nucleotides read TGCGCCAGCAGCCAAGATGCAGGAGGGTACTACGAGCAGTACTTC. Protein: CASSQDAGGYYEQYF.

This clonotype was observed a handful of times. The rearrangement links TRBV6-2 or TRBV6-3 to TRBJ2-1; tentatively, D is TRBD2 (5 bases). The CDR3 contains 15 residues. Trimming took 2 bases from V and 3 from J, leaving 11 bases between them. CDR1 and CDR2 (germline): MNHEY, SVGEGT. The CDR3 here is CASSYKSGGYNEQFF. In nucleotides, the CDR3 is TGTGCCAGCAGTTACAAAAGCGGAGGCTACAATGAGCAGTTCTTC.

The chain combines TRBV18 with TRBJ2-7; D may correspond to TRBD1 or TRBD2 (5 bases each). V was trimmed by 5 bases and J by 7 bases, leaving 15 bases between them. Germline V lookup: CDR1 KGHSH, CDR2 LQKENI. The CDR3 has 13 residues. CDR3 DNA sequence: TGTGCCAGCTCAACCGGGACGCAACAAGAGCAGTACTTC. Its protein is CASSTGTQQEQYF.

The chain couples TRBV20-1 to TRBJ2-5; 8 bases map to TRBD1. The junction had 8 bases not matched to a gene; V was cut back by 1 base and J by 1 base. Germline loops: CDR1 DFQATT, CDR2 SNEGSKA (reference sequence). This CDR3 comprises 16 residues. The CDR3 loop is CSARGAGTGTQETQYF. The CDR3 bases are TGCAGTGCTAGAGGGGCGGGGACAGGTACCCAAGAGACCCAGTACTTC.

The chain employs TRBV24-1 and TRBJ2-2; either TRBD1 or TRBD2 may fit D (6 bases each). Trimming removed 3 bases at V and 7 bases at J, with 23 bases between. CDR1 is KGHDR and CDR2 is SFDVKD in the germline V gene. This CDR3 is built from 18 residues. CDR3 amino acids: CATSDPLAQGRGHGELFF. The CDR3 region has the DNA TGTGCCACCAGTGATCCGTTGGCGCAGGGACGGGGGCACGGGGAGCTGTTTTTT.

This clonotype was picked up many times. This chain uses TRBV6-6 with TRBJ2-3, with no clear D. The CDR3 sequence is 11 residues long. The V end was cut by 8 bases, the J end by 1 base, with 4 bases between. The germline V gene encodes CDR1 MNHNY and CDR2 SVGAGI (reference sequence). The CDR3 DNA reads TGTGCCAGCTTGCGCACAGATACGCAGTATTTT. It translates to CASLRTDTQYF.

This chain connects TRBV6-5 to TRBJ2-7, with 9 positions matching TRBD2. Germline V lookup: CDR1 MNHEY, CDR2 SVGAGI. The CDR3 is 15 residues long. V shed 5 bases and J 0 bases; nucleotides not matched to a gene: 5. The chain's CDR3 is CASSPSGRSSYEQYF. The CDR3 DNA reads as TGTGCCAGCAGTCCAAGCGGGAGGAGCTCCTACGAGCAGTACTTC.

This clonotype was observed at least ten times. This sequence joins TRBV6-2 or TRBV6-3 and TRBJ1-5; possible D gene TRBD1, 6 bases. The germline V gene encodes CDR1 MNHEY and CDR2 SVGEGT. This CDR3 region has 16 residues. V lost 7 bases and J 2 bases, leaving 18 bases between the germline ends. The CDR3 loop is CASTPAGEDGNQPQHF. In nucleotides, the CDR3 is TGTGCCAGCACCCCGGCAGGGGAGGATGGCAATCAGCCCCAGCATTTT.

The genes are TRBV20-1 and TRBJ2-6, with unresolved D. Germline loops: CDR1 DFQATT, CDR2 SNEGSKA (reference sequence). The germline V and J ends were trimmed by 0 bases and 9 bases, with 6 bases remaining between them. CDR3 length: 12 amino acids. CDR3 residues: CSARDGINVLTF. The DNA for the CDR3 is TGCAGTGCTAGAGATGGTATCAACGTCCTGACTTTC.

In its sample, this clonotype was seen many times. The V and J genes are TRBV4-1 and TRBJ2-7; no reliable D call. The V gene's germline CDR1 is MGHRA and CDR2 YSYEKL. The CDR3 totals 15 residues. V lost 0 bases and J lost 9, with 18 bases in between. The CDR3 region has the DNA TGCGCCAGCAGCCAAGATCCCCCTAGTCTTACGGGGCAGTACTTC. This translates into CASSQDPPSLTGQYF.

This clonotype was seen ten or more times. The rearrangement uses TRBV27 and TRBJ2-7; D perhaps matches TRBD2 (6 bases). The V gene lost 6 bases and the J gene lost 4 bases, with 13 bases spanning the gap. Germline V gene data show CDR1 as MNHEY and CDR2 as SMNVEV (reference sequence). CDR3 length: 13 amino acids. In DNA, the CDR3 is TGTGCCAGCAGCGGGACTTTTGGTTACGAGCAGTACTTC. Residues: CASSGTFGYEQYF.

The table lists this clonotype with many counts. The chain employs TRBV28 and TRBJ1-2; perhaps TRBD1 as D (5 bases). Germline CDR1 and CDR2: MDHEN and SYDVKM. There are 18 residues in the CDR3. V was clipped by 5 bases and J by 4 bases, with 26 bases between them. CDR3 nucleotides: TGTGCCAGCAGTAACAATGCCCATAATACAGGATTCAGCTATGGCTACACCTTC. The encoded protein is CASSNNAHNTGFSYGYTF.

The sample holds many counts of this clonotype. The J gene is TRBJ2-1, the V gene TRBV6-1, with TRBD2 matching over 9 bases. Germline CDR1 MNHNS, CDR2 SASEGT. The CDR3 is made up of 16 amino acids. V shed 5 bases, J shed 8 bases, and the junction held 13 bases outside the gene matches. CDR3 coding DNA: TGTGCCAGCAGTTTTAGCGGGAGCCTCCGAAGCGATGAGCAGTTCTTC. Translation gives CASSFSGSLRSDEQFF.

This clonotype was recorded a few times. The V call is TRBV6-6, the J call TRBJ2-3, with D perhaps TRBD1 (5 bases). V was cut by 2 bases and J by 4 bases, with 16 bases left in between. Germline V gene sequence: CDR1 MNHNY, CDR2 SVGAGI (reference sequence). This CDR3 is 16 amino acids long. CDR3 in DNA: TGTGCCAGCAGTTACCGTTCATACAGGAAGGCAGATACGCAGTATTTT. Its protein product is CASSYRSYRKADTQYF.

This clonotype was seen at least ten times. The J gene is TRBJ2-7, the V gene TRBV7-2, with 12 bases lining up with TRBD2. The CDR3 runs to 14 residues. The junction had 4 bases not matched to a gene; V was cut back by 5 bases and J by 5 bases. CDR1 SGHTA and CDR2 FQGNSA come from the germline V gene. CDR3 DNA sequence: TGTGCCAGCAGCGAGACTAGCGGGAGAAACGAGCAGTACTTC. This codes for CASSETSGRNEQYF. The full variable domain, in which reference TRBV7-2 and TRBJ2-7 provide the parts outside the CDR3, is GAGVSQSPSNKVTEKGKDVELRCDPISGHTALYWYRQSLGQGLEFLIYFQGNSAPDKSGLPSDRFSAERTGGSVSTLTIQRTQQEDSAVYLCASSETSGRNEQYFGPGTRLTVT.

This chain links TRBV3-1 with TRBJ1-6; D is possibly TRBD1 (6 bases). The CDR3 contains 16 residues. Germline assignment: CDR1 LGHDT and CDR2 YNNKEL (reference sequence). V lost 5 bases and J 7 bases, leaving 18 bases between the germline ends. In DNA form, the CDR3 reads TGTGCCAGCAGCAAGAGCGAGGGTGGGACAAATTCACCCCTCCACTTT. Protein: CASSKSEGGTNSPLHF.

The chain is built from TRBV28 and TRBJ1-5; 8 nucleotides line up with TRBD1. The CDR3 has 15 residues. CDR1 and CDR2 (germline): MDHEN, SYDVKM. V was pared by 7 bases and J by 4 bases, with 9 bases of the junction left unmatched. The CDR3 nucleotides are TGTGCCAGCACCTTCGCCGGACAGGGTAATCAGCCCCAGCATTTT. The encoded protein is CASTFAGQGNQPQHF.